Listed here are 32 T cell receptor beta chains from one sample, sequenced in a study of Ad26.COV2.S vaccination and SARS-CoV-2 variants. Treatment specified: around 19 received Ad26.COV2.S at low or high dose, single or two shots; about 5 received placebo; per-sample allocation not given. Specimen acquisition occurred on day 63 following the initial vaccine or placebo injection. The repertoire was sequenced with immunoSEQ multiplex PCR; TCRdb's copy has only in-frame clones and lacks some. The repertoire holds about 400,000 clones, with about nine tenths as singletons. The sample consisted of peripheral blood, taken in a trial of Ad26.COV2.S vaccine versus placebo. Receptor source: a person between 18 and 59 years old who received the Ad26.COV2.S COVID-19 vaccine or a placebo.

The V call is TRBV5-6, the J call TRBJ2-7, with D perhaps given as TRBD1 or TRBD2 (5 bases each). This CDR3 has 14 residues. Germline values: CDR1 SGHDT, CDR2 YYEEEE. V was cut by 1 base and J by 2 bases, with 10 bases left in between. CDR3 protein: CASSLTGLTYEQYF. The CDR3 DNA reads as TGTGCCAGCAGCTTGACAGGACTCACCTACGAGCAGTACTTC. Using reference TRBV5-6 and TRBJ2-7 for the parts outside the CDR3, the full variable domain is DAGVTQSPTHLIKTRGQQVTLRCSPKSGHDTVSWYQQALGQGPQFIFQYYEEEERQRGNFPDRFSGHQFPNYSSELNVNALLLGDSALYLCASSLTGLTYEQYFGPGTRLTVT.

The rearrangement uses TRBV3-1 (or the pseudogene TRBV3-2) and TRBJ2-7; the match to TRBD1 covers 11 bases. Germline V gene data show CDR1 as LGHDT and CDR2 as YNNKEL (reference sequence). V shed 1 base and J 3 bases; nucleotides not matched to a gene: 11. This CDR3 spans 18 amino acids. CDR3 in DNA: TGTGCCAGCAGCCAAGTCCCCGGACAGGGGGCACTTTTCTACGAGCAGTACTTC. Protein sequence: CASSQVPGQGALFYEQYF.

This chain uses TRBV28 with TRBJ2-7; 10 bases fit TRBD2. Germline CDR1 reads MDHEN; CDR2 reads SYDVKM. The CDR3 consists of 15 residues. V dropped 6 bases and J dropped 0; count of bases not matched to a gene: 5. CDR3 in amino acids: CASRTGLALSYEQYF. The CDR3 coding sequence is TGTGCCAGCAGAACGGGACTAGCGCTCTCCTACGAGCAGTACTTC.

The chain is built from TRBV7-9 and TRBJ2-1, with D unclear. Germline V gene data show CDR1 as SEHNR and CDR2 as FQNEAQ (reference sequence). V gave up 3 bases and J gave up 0 bases, with 3 bases separating them. CDR3 length: 13 amino acids. The chain's CDR3 is CASSFLSYNEQFF. DNA for the CDR3: TGTGCCAGCAGCTTCCTCTCCTACAATGAGCAGTTCTTC. The full variable domain, completed using reference TRBV7-9 and TRBJ2-1, is DTGVSQNPRHKITKRGQNVTFRCDPISEHNRLYWYRQTLGQGPEFLTYFQNEAQLEKSRLLSDRFSAERPKGSFSTLEIQRTEQGDSAMYLCASSFLSYNEQFFGPGTRLTVL.

This chain joins TRBV5-1 and TRBJ2-7; D possibly corresponds to TRBD1 (6 bases). The CDR3 covers 15 residues. V lost 4 bases and J lost 4, with 18 bases in between. Germline assignment: CDR1 SGHRS and CDR2 YFSETQ. The CDR3 bases are TGCGCCAGCAGCCGTAACAGGGATAATCCTTACGAGCAGTACTTC. Protein: CASSRNRDNPYEQYF. Combining the CDR3 with reference TRBV5-1 and TRBJ2-7 gives the whole variable domain KAGVTQTPRYLIKTRGQQVTLSCSPISGHRSVSWYQQTPGQGLQFLFEYFSETQRNKGNFPGRFSGRQFSNSRSEMNVSTLELGDSALYLCASSRNRDNPYEQYFGPGTRLTVT.

This clone is a singleton in its sample. This sequence joins TRBV7-9 and TRBJ2-2, with D unresolved. The CDR3 length is 13 residues. Deletions cut 5 bases from V and 5 bases from J, with 9 bases between. Germline V lookup: CDR1 SEHNR, CDR2 FQNEAQ (reference sequence). The CDR3 sequence: CASSAQWTGELFF. CDR3 bases: TGTGCCAGCAGCGCGCAGTGGACCGGGGAGCTGTTTTTT.

The genes are TRBV4-3 and TRBJ2-1; D might be TRBD1 (6 bases). V lost 0 bases and J lost 8, with 11 bases in between. The CDR3 length is 14 residues. The germline CDR1 and CDR2 sequences are LGHNA and YSLEER. This CDR3 is CASSQEPGVYEQFF. The CDR3, as DNA: TGCGCCAGCAGCCAAGAGCCAGGGGTGTATGAGCAGTTCTTC.

This clone turned up a few times. This chain joins TRBV7-3 and TRBJ2-1, with D hard to call. Germline V gives CDR1 SGHTA, CDR2 FQGTGA. CDR3 length equals 13 residues. The V and J ends lost 5 bases and 6 bases respectively, with 11 bases between them. The CDR3 nucleotides are TGTGCCAGCAGCCCCCGGTCAGGCAATGAGCAGTTCTTC. It yields the protein CASSPRSGNEQFF.

This clone was counted only a few times. This rearrangement joins TRBV19 to TRBJ2-2; D is possibly TRBD2 (6 bases). The CDR3 is 15 residues long. V lost 6 bases to trimming and J lost 7 bases, with 18 bases between them. Per the germline V gene, CDR1 is LNHDA and CDR2 is SQIVND (reference sequence). The CDR3 protein is CASSSRREEFGELFF. CDR3 nucleotide sequence: TGTGCCAGTAGCTCCCGGAGGGAGGAGTTCGGGGAGCTGTTTTTT. The whole variable domain, remainder taken from reference TRBV19 and TRBJ2-2, is DGGITQSPKYLFRKEGQNVTLSCEQNLNHDAMYWYRQDPGQGLRLIYYSQIVNDFQKGDIAEGYSVSREKKESFPLTVTSAQKNPTAFYLCASSSRREEFGELFFGEGSRLTVL.

This rearrangement joins TRBV13 to TRBJ2-2; 14 bases are shared with TRBD2. This CDR3 is built from 17 residues. Germline CDR1 PRHDT, CDR2 FYEKMQ (reference sequence). The V gene end was trimmed by 7 bases and the J gene end by 5 bases; junction bases not matched to a gene: 9. Here the CDR3 DNA reads TGTGCCAGCACTAAGGGACTAGCGGGAGTCGGAACCGGGGAGCTGTTTTTT. Amino acids: CASTKGLAGVGTGELFF.

This sequence joins TRBV9 and TRBJ2-5, with 10 positions matching TRBD1. Germline lookup yields CDR1 SGDLS and CDR2 YYNGEE. J lost 3 bases, V lost 3 bases, and 8 bases had no gene match. The CDR3 extends over 16 amino acids. Here the CDR3 DNA reads TGTGCCAGCAGCGACTATTCCGGGACAGGGGAAGAGACCCAGTACTTC. Translating it yields CASSDYSGTGEETQYF.

The chain uses TRBV15 and TRBJ1-1; 8 bases agree with TRBD1. From germline, CDR1 is LNHNV and CDR2 YYDKDF (reference sequence). V trimming: 5 bases; J trimming: 8 bases; junction bases outside the gene matches: 7. The CDR3 is 13 amino acids. The CDR3 here is CATSLTRQGEAFF. Written as DNA, the CDR3 is TGTGCCACCAGCTTAACCCGACAGGGGGAAGCTTTCTTT.

J is TRBJ2-7 and V is TRBV4-2; D might be TRBD2 (6 bases). There are 16 residues in the CDR3. Deletions cut 2 bases from V and 4 bases from J, with 18 bases between. The V gene's germline CDR1 is LGHNA and CDR2 YNFKEQ. CDR3 DNA sequence: TGTGCCAGCAGCCAACCGGGGGAGGCAAGGAGGTACGAGCAGTACTTC. Its protein product is CASSQPGEARRYEQYF.

The sample holds a few counts of this clone. V and J are TRBV7-9 and TRBJ1-1; D unclear. Trimming removed 5 bases at V and 0 bases at J, with 10 bases between. CDR1 is SEHNR and CDR2 is FQNEAQ in the germline V gene (reference sequence). The CDR3 is made up of 14 amino acids. In nucleotides, the CDR3 is TGTGCCAGCAGCCCAGACGGCTTGAACACTGAAGCTTTCTTT. Translation gives CASSPDGLNTEAFF.

The chain employs TRBV5-1 and TRBJ2-5, with D perhaps matching TRBD2 (6 bases). The CDR3 has 14 amino acids. V dropped 4 bases and J dropped 5 bases, with 15 bases sitting between them. CDR1 and CDR2 (germline): SGHRS, YFSETQ. CDR3 sequence reads: CASSPSSVTETQYF. The CDR3 nucleotides read TGCGCCAGCAGCCCATCTAGCGTTACCGAGACCCAGTACTTC.

In its sample, this clone was seen once. The V and J genes are TRBV13 and TRBJ2-7; the D is unclear. Per germline, CDR1 PRHDT and CDR2 FYEKMQ (reference sequence). V was shortened by 0 bases and J by 2 bases, with 8 bases between the two germline ends. CDR3 length equals 14 residues. The CDR3 reads CASSLGLGAYEQYF. The DNA for the CDR3 is TGTGCCAGCAGCTTAGGCTTGGGTGCCTACGAGCAGTACTTC.

The gene calls are TRBV3-1 (or the pseudogene TRBV3-2) and TRBJ1-1, with D tentatively TRBD1 (5 bases). Trimming removed 7 bases at V and 9 bases at J, with 12 bases between. From germline, CDR1 is LGHDT and CDR2 YNNKEL (reference sequence). The CDR3 totals 11 residues. The CDR3 DNA reads TGTGCCAGCACCCAGGGTTGGCAAGCTTTCTTT. Translating it yields CASTQGWQAFF.

The rearrangement links TRBV19 to TRBJ1-4, with 9 bases matching TRBD1. Germline V lookup: CDR1 LNHDA, CDR2 SQIVND (reference sequence). Trimming cost V 2 bases and J 7 bases; bases outside gene matches: 5. The CDR3 extends over 15 amino acids. The CDR3 nucleotides read TGTGCCAGTAGTATAAACAGGGGGCGGCCTGAAAAACTGTTTTTT. It yields the protein CASSINRGRPEKLFF. Using reference TRBV19 and TRBJ1-4 for the parts outside the CDR3, the full variable domain is DGGITQSPKYLFRKEGQNVTLSCEQNLNHDAMYWYRQDPGQGLRLIYYSQIVNDFQKGDIAEGYSVSREKKESFPLTVTSAQKNPTAFYLCASSINRGRPEKLFFGSGTQLSVL.

The chain combines TRBV28 with TRBJ2-7; possible D gene TRBD1, 6 bases. The germline V gene has CDR1 MDHEN and CDR2 SYDVKM. V dropped 5 bases and J dropped 2 bases, with 16 bases sitting between them. This CDR3 has 15 amino acids. CDR3 sequence: CASSGARGLTYEQYF. The CDR3 DNA reads as TGTGCCAGCAGTGGGGCGAGGGGGTTAACCTACGAGCAGTACTTC.

V and J are TRBV5-1 and TRBJ2-3; TRBD2 matches at 16 bases. This CDR3 has 19 amino acids. The junction had 16 bases not matched to a gene; V was cut back by 4 bases and J by 8 bases. Germline V gene data show CDR1 as SGHRS and CDR2 as YFSETQ. The CDR3 reads CASSDSSPGLAGGPVTQYF. The CDR3 nucleotides read TGCGCCAGCAGCGATTCATCACCGGGACTAGCGGGAGGGCCGGTTACGCAGTATTTT.

The rearrangement joins TRBV30 to TRBJ1-1, with TRBD1 matching 8 bases. With V trimmed by 2 bases and J by 3 bases, 2 bases remained unmatched. Germline values: CDR1 GTSNPN, CDR2 SVGIG (reference sequence). The CDR3 length is 13 residues. The CDR3 loop reads CAWSRQGYTEAFF. DNA of the CDR3: TGTGCCTGGAGTCGACAGGGGTACACTGAAGCTTTCTTT.

The rearrangement links TRBV15 to TRBJ2-7; no definite D call. V shed 1 base and J shed 2 bases, with 6 bases lying between them. This CDR3 is built from 13 residues. In germline, CDR1 is LNHNV, CDR2 YYDKDF (reference sequence). The CDR3 reads CATSRGTTYEQYF. The DNA for the CDR3 is TGTGCCACCAGCAGAGGCACAACCTACGAGCAGTACTTC.

The rearrangement uses TRBV27 and TRBJ1-6; D call uncertain. Looked up from germline, CDR1 is MNHEY and CDR2 is SMNVEV (reference sequence). Trimming took 5 bases from V and 5 from J, leaving 10 bases between them. This CDR3 contains 14 residues. Here the CDR3 reads CASSRRADNSPLHF. The DNA of the CDR3 is TGTGCCAGCAGTAGGCGCGCGGATAATTCACCCCTCCACTTT.

The V and J genes are TRBV2 and TRBJ1-1, with 7 bases matching TRBD1. Germline assignment: CDR1 SNHLY and CDR2 FYNNEI. The CDR3 spans 14 residues. The V segment lost 7 bases and the J segment 4 bases; nucleotides outside the gene matches: 9. CDR3 bases: TGTGCCAGCAACCGGGACAGATATTCCACTGAAGCTTTCTTT. This sequence encodes CASNRDRYSTEAFF.

This clone was detected a few times. The chain couples TRBV29-1 to TRBJ2-7, with TRBD2 identical over 11 bases. With 6 bases clipped from V and 4 bases from J, the junction kept 8 bases outside the gene matches. Germline CDR1 is SQVTM and CDR2 is ANQGSEA. This CDR3 contains 14 residues. The CDR3 is CSVAPGLADYEQYF. The CDR3, as DNA: TGCAGCGTCGCACCGGGACTAGCGGATTACGAGCAGTACTTC.

The chain has TRBV13 and TRBJ2-7, with 16 bases fitting TRBD2. There are 17 residues in the CDR3. The trim removed 5 bases at V and 6 bases at J, leaving 10 bases unmatched. Germline V lookup: CDR1 PRHDT, CDR2 FYEKMQ (reference sequence). Written as DNA, the CDR3 is TGTGCCAGCAGCCGTGGGACTAGCGGGAGGGCCTTCGGCGAGCAGTACTTC. Residues: CASSRGTSGRAFGEQYF.

The chain joins TRBV7-8 to TRBJ2-7; perhaps TRBD2 as D (7 bases). The CDR3 is 14 amino acids. Germline V CDR1 and CDR2: SGHVS, FQNEAQ. Trimming removed 2 bases at V and 2 bases at J, with 10 bases between. The CDR3 here is CASSLRGGTYEQYF. The CDR3 DNA is TGTGCCAGCAGCTTAAGGGGGGGAACCTACGAGCAGTACTTC.

This chain connects TRBV6-5 to TRBJ1-2, with D possibly matching TRBD1 (5 bases). Germline-derived CDR1 and CDR2 are MNHEY and SVGAGI. This CDR3 spans 15 amino acids. The ends were cut back, 4 bases at V and 4 bases at J, with 16 bases in the middle. This chain's CDR3 is CASSLGSGSAYGYTF. DNA of the CDR3: TGTGCCAGCAGTTTGGGCTCAGGGTCGGCCTATGGCTACACCTTC.

The V and J genes are TRBV4-1 and TRBJ2-1; D is perhaps TRBD2 (5 bases). V was clipped by 2 bases and J by 9 bases, with 14 bases between them. The CDR3 spans 14 residues. Germline loops: CDR1 MGHRA, CDR2 YSYEKL. The CDR3 region is CASSQRTAGFEQFF. In nucleotides, the CDR3 is TGCGCCAGCAGCCAACGGACGGCGGGTTTTGAGCAGTTCTTC.

The chain couples TRBV28 to TRBJ2-7, with D unclear. The CDR3 length is 13 residues. Germline V CDR1 and CDR2: MDHEN, SYDVKM. With 6 bases removed from V and 4 bases from J, the gap between germline ends came to 13 bases. CDR3 coding DNA: TGTGCCAGCAGCACATCTGTTCGATACGAGCAGTACTTC. It encodes CASSTSVRYEQYF. Drawing the rest from reference TRBV28 and TRBJ2-7, the complete variable domain is DVKVTQSSRYLVKRTGEKVFLECVQDMDHENMFWYRQDPGLGLRLIYFSYDVKMKEKGDIPEGYSVSREKKERFSLILESASTNQTSMYLCASSTSVRYEQYFGPGTRLTVT.

The chain combines TRBV28 with TRBJ1-5, with 8 bases that match TRBD1. The junction had 7 bases not matched to a gene; V was cut back by 5 bases and J by 4 bases. This CDR3 contains 15 residues. Germline V gene sequence: CDR1 MDHEN, CDR2 SYDVKM. CDR3 sequence: CASSAGQGWNQPQHF. The CDR3 coding sequence is TGTGCCAGCAGTGCCGGACAGGGTTGGAATCAGCCCCAGCATTTT.

The chain joins TRBV19 to TRBJ2-5; 11 positions match TRBD2. Trimming at V came to 5 bases and at J to 4 bases, leaving 9 bases not matched to a gene. The CDR3 length is 16 residues. Germline V CDR1 and CDR2: LNHDA, SQIVND (reference sequence). The DNA of the CDR3 is TGTGCCAGTAGTCCACGACTAGCGGGAAGCTCAGAGACCCAGTACTTC. Protein: CASSPRLAGSSETQYF.